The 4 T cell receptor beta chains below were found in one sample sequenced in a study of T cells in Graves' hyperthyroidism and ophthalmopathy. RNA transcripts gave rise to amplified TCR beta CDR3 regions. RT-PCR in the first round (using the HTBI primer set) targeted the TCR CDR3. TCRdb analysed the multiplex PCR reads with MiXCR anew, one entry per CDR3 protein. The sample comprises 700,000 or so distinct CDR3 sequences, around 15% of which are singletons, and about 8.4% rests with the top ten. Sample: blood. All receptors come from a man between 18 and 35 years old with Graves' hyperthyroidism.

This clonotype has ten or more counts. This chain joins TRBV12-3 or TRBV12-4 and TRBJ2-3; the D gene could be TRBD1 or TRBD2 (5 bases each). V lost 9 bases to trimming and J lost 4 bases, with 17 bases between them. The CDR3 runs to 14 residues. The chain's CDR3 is CARSRGSVADTQYF. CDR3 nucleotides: TGTGCCAGAAGTAGGGGTAGCGTGGCAGATACGCAGTATTTT.

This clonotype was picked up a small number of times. The chain's CDR3 is CASSYRAGGLGGTDTQYF. CDR3 nucleotides: TGTGCCAGCAGTTATCGGGCGGGAGGCCTAGGGGGCACAGATACGCAGTATTTT. The J gene is TRBJ2-3, the V gene TRBV6-2 or TRBV6-3; 8 bases match TRBD2. With V trimmed by 3 bases and J by 1 base, 12 bases remained unmatched. CDR1 is MNHEY, CDR2 SVGEGT, per germline. The CDR3 contains 18 residues.

CDR3 protein: CASSYGVEPQYF. CDR3 nucleotides: TGTGCCAGCAGTTACGGGGTGGAGCCGCAGTATTTT. The V and J genes are TRBV6-9 and TRBJ2-3, with D possibly being TRBD2 (5 bases). Germline CDR1 is MNHGY and CDR2 is SVAAGI. The V gene lost 3 bases and the J gene lost 10 bases, with 11 bases spanning the gap. The CDR3 sequence is 12 residues long.

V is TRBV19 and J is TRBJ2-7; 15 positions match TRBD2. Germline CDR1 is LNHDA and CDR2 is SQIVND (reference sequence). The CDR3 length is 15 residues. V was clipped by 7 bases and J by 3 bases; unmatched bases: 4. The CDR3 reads CASKGLAGGSYEQYF. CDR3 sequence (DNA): TGTGCCAGTAAGGGACTAGCGGGAGGAAGCTACGAGCAGTACTTC.